In its sample, the clone carrying this T cell receptor beta chain was seen once. The antigen remains undetermined. Using genomic DNA as the template, TCR beta VDJ and CDR3 profiling was carried out. TCRdb independently ran MiXCR on the reads; one entry per CDR3 protein. The table shows around 180,000 distinct CDR3 sequences, with about 60% occurring only once. CDR3 size: 16 residues. Germline assignment: CDR1 SEHNR and CDR2 FQNEAQ (reference sequence). With V trimmed by 5 bases and J by 9 bases, 12 bases remained unmatched. This sample was taken from a study of CD8+CD57+ T cells in acquired aplastic anemia. Across the whole study: Sorted CD4+ and CD8+ cells yielded DNA averaging approximately 3 ug. Researchers reported that healthy donors averaged about 11 million reads for CD4+ cells. Findings and limits, study-wide: Patients and controls were not found to differ significantly in CD8+ Simpson's diversity. A set of around 30 CD8+ CDR3 sequences was shared between patients and controls, and these sequences appeared highly expressed in patients.

The sequenced sample consisted of sorted CD4+, CD8+, or CD8+CD57+ T cells (not recorded which) from PBMCs. This clonotype originated in a human donor in good health. The chain is built from TRBV7-9 and TRBJ2-3, with 12 bases identical to TRBD2. The CDR3 protein is CASSPASGRVEETQYF. Here the CDR3 DNA reads TGTGCCAGCAGCCCAGCTAGCGGGAGGGTAGAGGAGACGCAGTATTTT.